This TCR beta chain stems from a study of cytomegalovirus exposure and HLA in healthy donors. Study-wide context: A data release that came early held tens of millions of unique TCRs from HLA-typed donors. Study-level results: Sequencing likely caused a cluster of highly shared sequence variants. A later analysis showed TCR association rates differing by HLA locus, peaking at DRB1 and lowest at HLA-C.

CDR3 length: 16 residues. Germline CDR1 reads KGHSH; CDR2 reads LQKENI. Trimming took 3 bases from V and 5 from J; bases not matched to a gene: 9. Note on this clone: As yet, its antigen is unknown.

Healthy individuals who donated bone marrow served as the donors. Primers: 60 Vbeta forward and 13 Jbeta reverse. The repertoire was sequenced with immunoSEQ multiplex PCR; TCRdb's copy has only in-frame clones and lacks some. Counted here are about 140,000 clones, about 84% occurring once; the ten biggest clones make up 2% to 3%. This clonotype was sampled from a man in his fifties in good health and CMV-seronegative. Sequencing was carried out using PBMCs. The chain couples TRBV18 to TRBJ2-3; TRBD2 aligns across 9 bases. The CDR3 is CASSPPGLAQGDTQYF. The CDR3 region has the DNA TGTGCCAGCTCACCCCCTGGACTAGCGCAAGGAGATACGCAGTATTTT.